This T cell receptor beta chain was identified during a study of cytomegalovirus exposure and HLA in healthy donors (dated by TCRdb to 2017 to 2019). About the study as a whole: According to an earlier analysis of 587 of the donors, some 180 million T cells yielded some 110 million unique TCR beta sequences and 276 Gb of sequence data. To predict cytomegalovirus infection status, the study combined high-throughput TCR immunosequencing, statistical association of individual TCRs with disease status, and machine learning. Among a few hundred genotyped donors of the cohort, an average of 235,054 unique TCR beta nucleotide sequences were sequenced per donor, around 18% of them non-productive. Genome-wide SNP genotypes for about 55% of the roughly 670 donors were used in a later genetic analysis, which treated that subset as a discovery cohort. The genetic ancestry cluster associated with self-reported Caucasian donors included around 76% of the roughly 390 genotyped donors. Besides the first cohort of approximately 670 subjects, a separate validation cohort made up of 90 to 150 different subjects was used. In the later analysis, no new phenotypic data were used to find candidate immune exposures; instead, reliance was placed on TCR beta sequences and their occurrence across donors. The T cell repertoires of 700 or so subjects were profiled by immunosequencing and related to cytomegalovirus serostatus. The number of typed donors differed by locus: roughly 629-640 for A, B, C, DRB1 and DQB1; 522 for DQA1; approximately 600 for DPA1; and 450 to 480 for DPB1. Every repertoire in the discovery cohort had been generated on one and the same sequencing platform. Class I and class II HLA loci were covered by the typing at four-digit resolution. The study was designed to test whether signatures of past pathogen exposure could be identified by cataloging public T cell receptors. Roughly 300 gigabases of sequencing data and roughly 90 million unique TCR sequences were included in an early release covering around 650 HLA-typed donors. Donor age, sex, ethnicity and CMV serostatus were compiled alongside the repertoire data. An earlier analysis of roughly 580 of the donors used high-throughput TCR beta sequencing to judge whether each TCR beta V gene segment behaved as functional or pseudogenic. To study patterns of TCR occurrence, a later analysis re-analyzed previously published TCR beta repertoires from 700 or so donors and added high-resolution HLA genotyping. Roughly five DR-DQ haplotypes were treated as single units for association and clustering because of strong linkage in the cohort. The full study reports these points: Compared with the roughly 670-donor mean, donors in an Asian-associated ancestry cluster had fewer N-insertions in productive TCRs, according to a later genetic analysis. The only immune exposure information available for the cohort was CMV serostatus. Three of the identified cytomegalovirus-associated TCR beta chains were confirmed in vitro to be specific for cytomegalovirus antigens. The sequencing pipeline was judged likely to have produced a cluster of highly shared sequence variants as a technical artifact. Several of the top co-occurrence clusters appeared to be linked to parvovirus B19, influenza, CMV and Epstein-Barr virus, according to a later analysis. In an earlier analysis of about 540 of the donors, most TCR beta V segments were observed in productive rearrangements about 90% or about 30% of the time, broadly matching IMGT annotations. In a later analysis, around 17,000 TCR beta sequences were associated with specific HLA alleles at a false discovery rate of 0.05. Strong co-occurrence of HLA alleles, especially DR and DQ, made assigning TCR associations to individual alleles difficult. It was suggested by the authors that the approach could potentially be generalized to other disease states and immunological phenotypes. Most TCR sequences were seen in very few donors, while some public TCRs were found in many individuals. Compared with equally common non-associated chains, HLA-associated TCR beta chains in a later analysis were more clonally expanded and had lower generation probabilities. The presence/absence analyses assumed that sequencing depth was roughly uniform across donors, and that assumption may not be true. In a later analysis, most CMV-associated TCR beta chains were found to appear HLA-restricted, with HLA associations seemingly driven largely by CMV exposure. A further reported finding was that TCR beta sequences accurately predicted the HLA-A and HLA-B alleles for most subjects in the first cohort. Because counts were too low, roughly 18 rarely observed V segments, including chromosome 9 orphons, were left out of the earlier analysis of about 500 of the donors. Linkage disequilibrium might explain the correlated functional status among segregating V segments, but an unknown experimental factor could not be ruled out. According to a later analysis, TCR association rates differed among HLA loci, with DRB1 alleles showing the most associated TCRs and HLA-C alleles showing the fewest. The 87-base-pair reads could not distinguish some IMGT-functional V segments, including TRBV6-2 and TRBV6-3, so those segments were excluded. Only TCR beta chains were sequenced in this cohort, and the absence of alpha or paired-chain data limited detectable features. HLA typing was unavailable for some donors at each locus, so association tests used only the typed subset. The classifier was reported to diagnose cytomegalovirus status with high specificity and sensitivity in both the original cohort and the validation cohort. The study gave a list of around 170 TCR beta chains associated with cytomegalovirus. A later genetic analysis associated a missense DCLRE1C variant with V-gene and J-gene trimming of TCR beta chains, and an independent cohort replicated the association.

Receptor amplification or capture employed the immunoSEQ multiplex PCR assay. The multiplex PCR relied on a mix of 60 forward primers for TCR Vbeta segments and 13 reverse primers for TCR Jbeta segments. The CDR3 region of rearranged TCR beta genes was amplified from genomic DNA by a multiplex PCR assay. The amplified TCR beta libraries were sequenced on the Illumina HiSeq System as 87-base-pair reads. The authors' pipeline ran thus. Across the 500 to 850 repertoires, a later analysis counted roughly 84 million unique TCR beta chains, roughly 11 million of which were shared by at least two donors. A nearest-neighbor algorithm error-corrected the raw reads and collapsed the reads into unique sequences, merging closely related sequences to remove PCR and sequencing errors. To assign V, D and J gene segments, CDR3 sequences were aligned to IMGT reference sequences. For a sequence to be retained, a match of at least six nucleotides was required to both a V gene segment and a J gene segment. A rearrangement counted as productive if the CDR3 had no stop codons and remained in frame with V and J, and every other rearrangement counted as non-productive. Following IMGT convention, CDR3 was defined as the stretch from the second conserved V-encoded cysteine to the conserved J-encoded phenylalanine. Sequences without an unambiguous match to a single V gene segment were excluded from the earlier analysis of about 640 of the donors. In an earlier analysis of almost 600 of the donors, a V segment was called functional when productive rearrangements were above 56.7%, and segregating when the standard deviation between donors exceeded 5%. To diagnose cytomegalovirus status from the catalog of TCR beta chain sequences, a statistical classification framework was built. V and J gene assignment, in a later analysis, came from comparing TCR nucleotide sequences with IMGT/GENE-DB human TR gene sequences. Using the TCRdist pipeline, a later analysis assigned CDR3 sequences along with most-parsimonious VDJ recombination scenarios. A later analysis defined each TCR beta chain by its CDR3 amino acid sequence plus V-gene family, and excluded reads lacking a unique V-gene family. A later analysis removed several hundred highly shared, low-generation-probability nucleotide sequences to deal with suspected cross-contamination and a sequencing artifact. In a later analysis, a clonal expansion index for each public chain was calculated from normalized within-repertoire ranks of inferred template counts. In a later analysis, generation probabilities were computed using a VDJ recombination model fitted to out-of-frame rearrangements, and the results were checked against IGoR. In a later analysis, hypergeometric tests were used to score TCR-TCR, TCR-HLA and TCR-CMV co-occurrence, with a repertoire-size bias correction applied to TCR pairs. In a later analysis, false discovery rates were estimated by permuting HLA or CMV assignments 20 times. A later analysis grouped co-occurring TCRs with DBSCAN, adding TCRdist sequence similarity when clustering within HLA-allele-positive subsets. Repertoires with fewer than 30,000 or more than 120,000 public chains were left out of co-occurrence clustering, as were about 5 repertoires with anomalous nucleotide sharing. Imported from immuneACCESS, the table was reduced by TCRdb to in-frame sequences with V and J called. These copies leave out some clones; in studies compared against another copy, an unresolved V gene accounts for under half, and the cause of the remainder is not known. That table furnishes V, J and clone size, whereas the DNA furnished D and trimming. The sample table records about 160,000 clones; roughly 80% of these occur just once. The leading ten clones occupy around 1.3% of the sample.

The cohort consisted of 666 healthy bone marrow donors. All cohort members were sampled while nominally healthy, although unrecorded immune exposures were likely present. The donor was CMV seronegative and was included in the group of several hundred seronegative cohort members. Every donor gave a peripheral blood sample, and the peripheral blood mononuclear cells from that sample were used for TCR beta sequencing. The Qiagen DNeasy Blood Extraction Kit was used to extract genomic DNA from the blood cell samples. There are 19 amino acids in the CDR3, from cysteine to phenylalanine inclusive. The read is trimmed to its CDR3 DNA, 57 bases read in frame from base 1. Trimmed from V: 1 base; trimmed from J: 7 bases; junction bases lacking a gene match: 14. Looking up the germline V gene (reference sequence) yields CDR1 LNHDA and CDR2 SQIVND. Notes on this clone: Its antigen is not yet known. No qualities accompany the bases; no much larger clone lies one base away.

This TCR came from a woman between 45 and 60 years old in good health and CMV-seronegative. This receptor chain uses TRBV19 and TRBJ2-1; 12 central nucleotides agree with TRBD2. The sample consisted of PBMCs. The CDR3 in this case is CASSIVELLSSGGGNEQFF. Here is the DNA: TGTGCCAGTAGTATAGTTGAACTCCTCTCTAGCGGGGGGGGGAATGAGCAGTTCTTC.